This entry features one T cell receptor (beta chain) sequence. The entry originates in a study of T cells after somatic rescue of genetic block. Some clones are missing from TCRdb's copy, which holds only in-frame ones; the method was immunoSEQ multiplex PCR. Of 55,000 or so clones detected, roughly 96% appear once; the ten largest clones hold approximately 0.073%. Germline values: CDR1 LNHDA, CDR2 SQIVND (reference sequence). Trimming left V 3 bases short and J 7 bases short, with 13 bases between. CDR3 length: 14 residues. Sequencing was carried out using peripheral blood mononuclear cells (PBMCs). V and J are TRBV19 and TRBJ1-5; D is uncertain. The clonotype was recovered from a child less than two years old. Here the CDR3 DNA reads TGTGCCAGTAGTATGCTTTGGGGAGGCCAGCCCCAGCATTTT. This sequence encodes CASSMLWGGQPQHF. Based on the CDR3 plus reference TRBV19 and TRBJ1-5, the full variable domain is DGGITQSPKYLFRKEGQNVTLSCEQNLNHDAMYWYRQDPGQGLRLIYYSQIVNDFQKGDIAEGYSVSREKKESFPLTVTSAQKNPTAFYLCASSMLWGGQPQHFGDGTRLSIL.